Listed below are T cell receptor beta chains from one sample, sequenced in a study of T cell repertoires in cytomegalovirus infection. Their cognate antigens are unknown. Each CDR3 protein gets one entry after TCRdb re-called the reads with MiXCR. Among approximately 910,000 distinct CDR3 sequences listed, around 31% were seen once. Sequenced here: cultured CD8+ T cells from PBMCs, sampled from culture after CMV antigen stimulation. The receptors shown here come from a human donor in good health (CMV status not recorded). Some clones in this sample may be carry-over from other donors' samples. CDR3s include the opening cysteine and the closing phenylalanine or tryptophan. Fields, in order: CDR3 protein, CDR3 DNA, CDR3 length, J gene, V gene, clone size, D gene. D genes are given only for firm matches. Rows may omit the clone size; those that give it use once, few, many or a size class.

cdr3_aa: CASTPSGGTTDTQYF
cdr3_nt: TGTGCCAGCACTCCTAGCGGGGGAACCACAGATACGCAGTATTTT
cdr3_length: 15
j_call: TRBJ2-3
v_call: TRBV12-3/TRBV12-4
clone_size: many
d_call: TRBD2

cdr3_aa: CASSSPQGLSAFF
cdr3_nt: TGTGCCAGCAGTTCCCCACAGGGATTGTCTGCTTTCTTT
cdr3_length: 13
j_call: TRBJ1-1
v_call: TRBV27
clone_size: NA
d_call: NA

cdr3_aa: CASRSQGRNTIYF
cdr3_nt: TGTGCCAGCAGGTCTCAGGGTAGAAACACCATATATTTT
cdr3_length: 13
j_call: TRBJ1-3
v_call: TRBV12-3/TRBV12-4
clone_size: NA
d_call: NA

cdr3_aa: CASSLGAERWKPEAFF
cdr3_nt: TGTGCCAGCAGCTTAGGCGCCGAAAGATGGAAGCCTGAAGCTTTCTTT
cdr3_length: 16
j_call: TRBJ1-1
v_call: TRBV7-2
clone_size: NA
d_call: NA

cdr3_aa: CARKPGQGFGKQYF
cdr3_nt: TGTGCCAGGAAGCCGGGACAGGGGTTTGGAAAGCAGTACTTC
cdr3_length: 14
j_call: TRBJ2-7
v_call: TRBV27
clone_size: NA
d_call: TRBD1

cdr3_aa: CSARDRHSGTGAYEQYF
cdr3_nt: TGCAGTGCTAGAGATAGGCATTCCGGGACTGGCGCCTACGAGCAGTACTTC
cdr3_length: 17
j_call: TRBJ2-7
v_call: TRBV20-1
clone_size: NA
d_call: NA

cdr3_aa: CASSQEAGGIYEQYF
cdr3_nt: TGCGCCAGCAGCCAAGAGGCAGGGGGCATCTACGAGCAGTACTTC
cdr3_length: 15
j_call: TRBJ2-7
v_call: TRBV4-1
clone_size: once
d_call: TRBD1

cdr3_aa: CASSSSGGNQETQYF
cdr3_nt: TGTGCCAGCAGTTCTAGCGGGGGGAACCAAGAGACCCAGTACTTC
cdr3_length: 15
j_call: TRBJ2-5
v_call: TRBV12-3/TRBV12-4
clone_size: few
d_call: TRBD2

cdr3_aa: CASSLSSWETQYF
cdr3_nt: TGTGCCAGCAGTTTATCTAGTTGGGAGACCCAGTACTTC
cdr3_length: 13
j_call: TRBJ2-5
v_call: TRBV27
clone_size: NA
d_call: NA

cdr3_aa: CASRGPGQLEQYF
cdr3_nt: TGTGCCAGCAGGGGGCCGGGACAGCTCGAGCAGTACTTC
cdr3_length: 13
j_call: TRBJ2-7
v_call: TRBV12-3/TRBV12-4
clone_size: NA
d_call: TRBD1

cdr3_aa: CASSYQPGQGVQPQHF
cdr3_nt: TGTGCCAGCAGTTACCAACCGGGACAGGGTGTTCAGCCCCAGCATTTT
cdr3_length: 16
j_call: TRBJ1-5
v_call: TRBV6-2/TRBV6-3
clone_size: few
d_call: TRBD1

cdr3_aa: CASTWEPNDRDRELNTEAFF
cdr3_nt: TGTGCCAGCACCTGGGAACCGAATGACCGGGACAGGGAACTGAACACTGAAGCTTTCTTT
cdr3_length: 20
j_call: TRBJ1-1
v_call: TRBV6-6
clone_size: NA
d_call: TRBD1

cdr3_aa: CASKHGMNTEAFF
cdr3_nt: TGTGCCAGCAAACATGGCATGAACACTGAAGCTTTCTTT
cdr3_length: 13
j_call: TRBJ1-1
v_call: TRBV28
clone_size: NA
d_call: NA

cdr3_aa: CASSHHNEKLFF
cdr3_nt: TGTGCCAGCAGTCATCATAATGAAAAACTGTTTTTT
cdr3_length: 12
j_call: TRBJ1-4
v_call: TRBV12-3/TRBV12-4
clone_size: NA
d_call: NA

cdr3_aa: CASSFGRGWTEAFF
cdr3_nt: TGTGCCAGCAGTTTTGGGAGGGGTTGGACTGAAGCTTTCTTT
cdr3_length: 14
j_call: TRBJ1-1
v_call: TRBV27
clone_size: few
d_call: NA

cdr3_aa: CASSFQGTFIGLHF
cdr3_nt: TGTGCCAGCAGTTTCCAGGGTACATTCATCGGACTCCACTTT
cdr3_length: 14
j_call: TRBJ1-6
v_call: TRBV28
clone_size: NA
d_call: NA

cdr3_aa: CASSLEGVGYGYTF
cdr3_nt: TGTGCCAGCAGTTTGGAGGGGGTTGGGTATGGCTACACCTTC
cdr3_length: 14
j_call: TRBJ1-2
v_call: TRBV12-3/TRBV12-4
clone_size: few
d_call: NA

cdr3_aa: CASSFGRDGNFEQFF
cdr3_nt: TGTGCCAGCAGCTTTGGGAGGGATGGGAACTTTGAGCAGTTCTTC
cdr3_length: 15
j_call: TRBJ2-1
v_call: TRBV11-3
clone_size: NA
d_call: TRBD2

cdr3_aa: CASTLRGAGNQPQHF
cdr3_nt: TGTGCCAGCACCCTTAGGGGGGCCGGCAATCAGCCCCAGCATTTT
cdr3_length: 15
j_call: TRBJ1-5
v_call: TRBV28
clone_size: NA
d_call: NA

cdr3_aa: CASSFYRVNEKLFF
cdr3_nt: TGTGCCAGCAGCTTTTACAGGGTTAATGAAAAACTGTTTTTT
cdr3_length: 14
j_call: TRBJ1-4
v_call: TRBV7-8
clone_size: NA
d_call: NA

cdr3_aa: CASIETSGGLDTQYF
cdr3_nt: TGCGCCAGCATTGAGACTAGCGGGGGCTTAGATACGCAGTATTTT
cdr3_length: 15
j_call: TRBJ2-3
v_call: TRBV10-2
clone_size: few
d_call: TRBD2

cdr3_aa: CATAGDRDYGYTF
cdr3_nt: TGTGCCACCGCCGGGGACAGAGACTATGGCTACACCTTC
cdr3_length: 13
j_call: TRBJ1-2
v_call: TRBV24-1
clone_size: NA
d_call: TRBD1

cdr3_aa: CASIEWDFSGETQYF
cdr3_nt: TGTGCCAGCATCGAATGGGACTTCTCGGGGGAGACCCAGTACTTC
cdr3_length: 15
j_call: TRBJ2-5
v_call: TRBV7-9
clone_size: NA
d_call: NA

cdr3_aa: CASSRFLTGTNEKLFF
cdr3_nt: TGCGCCAGCAGCCGGTTTTTGACAGGGACTAATGAAAAACTGTTTTTT
cdr3_length: 16
j_call: TRBJ1-4
v_call: TRBV4-1
clone_size: NA
d_call: TRBD1

cdr3_aa: CASSLNQGRTEAFF
cdr3_nt: TGTGCCAGCAGCTTAAACCAGGGAAGGACTGAAGCTTTCTTT
cdr3_length: 14
j_call: TRBJ1-1
v_call: TRBV7-9
clone_size: many
d_call: NA

cdr3_aa: CASTEYKFDSGNTIYF
cdr3_nt: TGTGCCAGCACCGAATACAAGTTTGACTCTGGAAACACCATATATTTT
cdr3_length: 16
j_call: TRBJ1-3
v_call: TRBV7-2
clone_size: NA
d_call: NA

cdr3_aa: CASSRDLAYTF
cdr3_nt: TGTGCCAGTAGCCGGGACCTAGCCTACACCTTC
cdr3_length: 11
j_call: TRBJ1-2
v_call: TRBV19
clone_size: NA
d_call: NA

cdr3_aa: CASSSGLYNEAFF
cdr3_nt: TGTGCCAGCAGCTCGGGCCTCTATAATGAAGCTTTCTTT
cdr3_length: 13
j_call: TRBJ1-1
v_call: TRBV6-1
clone_size: NA
d_call: NA

cdr3_aa: CASSLFSQNYEQFF
cdr3_nt: TGTGCCAGCAGTTTATTTTCACAAAACTATGAGCAGTTCTTC
cdr3_length: 14
j_call: TRBJ2-1
v_call: TRBV27
clone_size: few
d_call: NA

cdr3_aa: CASSHPPEEGEKLFF
cdr3_nt: TGTGCCAGCAGCCATCCGCCCGAGGAGGGAGAAAAACTGTTTTTT
cdr3_length: 15
j_call: TRBJ1-4
v_call: TRBV3-1
clone_size: NA
d_call: NA

cdr3_aa: CASSLRTPDSNTEAFF
cdr3_nt: TGCGCCAGCAGCCTCCGAACCCCGGACAGTAACACTGAAGCTTTCTTT
cdr3_length: 16
j_call: TRBJ1-1
v_call: TRBV4-1
clone_size: NA
d_call: NA

cdr3_aa: CASSAYAGPTEAFF
cdr3_nt: TGTGCCAGCAGCGCATACGCGGGGCCCACTGAAGCTTTCTTT
cdr3_length: 14
j_call: TRBJ1-1
v_call: TRBV9
clone_size: NA
d_call: NA

cdr3_aa: CASSPQVERGTLGTGELFF
cdr3_nt: TGTGCCAGCAGCCCTCAGGTGGAGCGGGGGACGCTGGGCACCGGGGAGCTGTTTTTT
cdr3_length: 19
j_call: TRBJ2-2
v_call: TRBV12-3/TRBV12-4
clone_size: NA
d_call: TRBD2

cdr3_aa: CASSLLRDANTEAFF
cdr3_nt: TGTGCCAGTAGCCTATTGCGGGATGCGAACACTGAAGCTTTCTTT
cdr3_length: 15
j_call: TRBJ1-1
v_call: TRBV19
clone_size: few
d_call: NA

cdr3_aa: CSAPSGTGAPNEQYF
cdr3_nt: TGCAGTGCCCCGTCCGGGACAGGGGCTCCCAACGAGCAGTACTTC
cdr3_length: 15
j_call: TRBJ2-7
v_call: TRBV20-1
clone_size: few
d_call: TRBD1

cdr3_aa: CASSQDHGVNTEAFF
cdr3_nt: TGCGCCAGCAGCCAAGACCACGGCGTGAACACTGAAGCTTTCTTT
cdr3_length: 15
j_call: TRBJ1-1
v_call: TRBV4-3
clone_size: few
d_call: NA

cdr3_aa: CSADGQGGNTEAFF
cdr3_nt: TGCAGTGCTGACGGACAGGGGGGGAACACTGAAGCTTTCTTT
cdr3_length: 14
j_call: TRBJ1-1
v_call: TRBV20-1
clone_size: few
d_call: TRBD1

cdr3_aa: CSAFTGGIAYNEQFF
cdr3_nt: TGCAGTGCTTTCACAGGGGGCATCGCCTACAATGAGCAGTTCTTC
cdr3_length: 15
j_call: TRBJ2-1
v_call: TRBV20-1
clone_size: NA
d_call: TRBD1

cdr3_aa: CASSYSLGGAPQQFF
cdr3_nt: TGTGCCAGCAGTTACTCGCTCGGGGGGGCCCCCCAGCAGTTCTTC
cdr3_length: 15
j_call: TRBJ2-1
v_call: TRBV6-2/TRBV6-3
clone_size: NA
d_call: TRBD2

cdr3_aa: CASSETTATNEKLFF
cdr3_nt: TGTGCCAGCAGTGAGACCACAGCAACTAATGAAAAACTGTTTTTT
cdr3_length: 15
j_call: TRBJ1-4
v_call: TRBV6-1
clone_size: NA
d_call: NA

cdr3_aa: CASSPLAGAAYEQYF
cdr3_nt: TGTGCCAGCAGCCCACTAGCGGGGGCCGCCTACGAGCAGTACTTC
cdr3_length: 15
j_call: TRBJ2-7
v_call: TRBV6-2/TRBV6-3
clone_size: NA
d_call: TRBD2

cdr3_aa: CASSLGDKGLNTEAFF
cdr3_nt: TGTGCCAGCAGTTTAGGCGATAAGGGCTTGAACACTGAAGCTTTCTTT
cdr3_length: 16
j_call: TRBJ1-1
v_call: TRBV12-3/TRBV12-4
clone_size: once
d_call: NA

cdr3_aa: CASPPGPGFTDTQYF
cdr3_nt: TGTGCCAGCCCTCCGGGCCCGGGGTTCACAGATACGCAGTATTTT
cdr3_length: 15
j_call: TRBJ2-3
v_call: TRBV6-2/TRBV6-3
clone_size: NA
d_call: NA

cdr3_aa: CASSIEGGYNEQFF
cdr3_nt: TGTGCCAGTAGTATTGAGGGGGGTTACAATGAGCAGTTCTTC
cdr3_length: 14
j_call: TRBJ2-1
v_call: TRBV19
clone_size: NA
d_call: NA

cdr3_aa: CASSEGGYEQYF
cdr3_nt: TGTGCCAGCAGTGAAGGGGGTTACGAGCAGTACTTC
cdr3_length: 12
j_call: TRBJ2-7
v_call: TRBV6-1
clone_size: many
d_call: NA

cdr3_aa: CASSLASSGNEQFF
cdr3_nt: TGTGCCAGCAGCTTAGCCTCCTCCGGGAATGAGCAGTTCTTC
cdr3_length: 14
j_call: TRBJ2-1
v_call: TRBV7-6
clone_size: NA
d_call: NA

cdr3_aa: CASSESGGGHEQFF
cdr3_nt: TGTGCCAGCAGTGAAAGCGGGGGGGGCCATGAGCAGTTCTTC
cdr3_length: 14
j_call: TRBJ2-1
v_call: TRBV27
clone_size: NA
d_call: TRBD2

cdr3_aa: CASSLYTGEETQYF
cdr3_nt: TGTGCCAGCAGTTTATACACAGGTGAAGAGACCCAGTACTTC
cdr3_length: 14
j_call: TRBJ2-5
v_call: TRBV28
clone_size: few
d_call: NA

cdr3_aa: CASSEATGTVGVQPQHF
cdr3_nt: TGTGCCAGCAGTGAAGCTACCGGGACAGTTGGTGTTCAGCCCCAGCATTTT
cdr3_length: 17
j_call: TRBJ1-5
v_call: TRBV25-1
clone_size: NA
d_call: TRBD1

cdr3_aa: CSVEQTSGGAVTGELFF
cdr3_nt: TGCAGCGTTGAGCAGACTAGCGGGGGGGCCGTCACCGGGGAGCTGTTTTTT
cdr3_length: 17
j_call: TRBJ2-2
v_call: TRBV29-1
clone_size: NA
d_call: TRBD2

cdr3_aa: CASGGGRAFF
cdr3_nt: TGTGCCAGCGGCGGAGGGAGAGCTTTCTTT
cdr3_length: 10
j_call: TRBJ1-1
v_call: TRBV2
clone_size: NA
d_call: NA

cdr3_aa: CASSSLDRAQETQYF
cdr3_nt: TGTGCCAGCAGTTCCTTGGACAGGGCCCAAGAGACCCAGTACTTC
cdr3_length: 15
j_call: TRBJ2-5
v_call: TRBV27
clone_size: few
d_call: TRBD1

cdr3_aa: CASSYNWGAGEAFF
cdr3_nt: TGTGCCAGCAGTTACAATTGGGGGGCGGGTGAAGCTTTCTTT
cdr3_length: 14
j_call: TRBJ1-1
v_call: TRBV6-5
clone_size: NA
d_call: NA

cdr3_aa: CASSFLREAGNTIYF
cdr3_nt: TGTGCCAGCAGCTTTTTGAGGGAGGCTGGAAACACCATATATTTT
cdr3_length: 15
j_call: TRBJ1-3
v_call: TRBV7-9
clone_size: few
d_call: NA

cdr3_aa: CASIGSGANTEAFF
cdr3_nt: TGTGCCAGCATCGGATCCGGGGCGAACACTGAAGCTTTCTTT
cdr3_length: 14
j_call: TRBJ1-1
v_call: TRBV28
clone_size: NA
d_call: NA

cdr3_aa: CASTSNREHNEQFF
cdr3_nt: TGTGCCAGCACAAGCAACAGGGAACACAATGAGCAGTTCTTC
cdr3_length: 14
j_call: TRBJ2-1
v_call: TRBV5-8
clone_size: NA
d_call: NA

cdr3_aa: CASRPVDRPTYEQYF
cdr3_nt: TGTGCCAGCAGACCCGTCGACAGGCCGACCTACGAGCAGTACTTC
cdr3_length: 15
j_call: TRBJ2-7
v_call: TRBV2
clone_size: NA
d_call: NA

cdr3_aa: CASSHANGTAQYNEQFF
cdr3_nt: TGTGCCAGCTCCCATGCCAATGGGACAGCACAATACAATGAGCAGTTCTTC
cdr3_length: 17
j_call: TRBJ2-1
v_call: TRBV2
clone_size: NA
d_call: TRBD1

cdr3_aa: CASSYLNPGQPYLSTDTQYF
cdr3_nt: TGTGCCAGCAGTTACCTTAACCCGGGACAGCCCTACCTCTCCACAGATACGCAGTATTTT
cdr3_length: 20
j_call: TRBJ2-3
v_call: TRBV6-2/TRBV6-3
clone_size: NA
d_call: TRBD1